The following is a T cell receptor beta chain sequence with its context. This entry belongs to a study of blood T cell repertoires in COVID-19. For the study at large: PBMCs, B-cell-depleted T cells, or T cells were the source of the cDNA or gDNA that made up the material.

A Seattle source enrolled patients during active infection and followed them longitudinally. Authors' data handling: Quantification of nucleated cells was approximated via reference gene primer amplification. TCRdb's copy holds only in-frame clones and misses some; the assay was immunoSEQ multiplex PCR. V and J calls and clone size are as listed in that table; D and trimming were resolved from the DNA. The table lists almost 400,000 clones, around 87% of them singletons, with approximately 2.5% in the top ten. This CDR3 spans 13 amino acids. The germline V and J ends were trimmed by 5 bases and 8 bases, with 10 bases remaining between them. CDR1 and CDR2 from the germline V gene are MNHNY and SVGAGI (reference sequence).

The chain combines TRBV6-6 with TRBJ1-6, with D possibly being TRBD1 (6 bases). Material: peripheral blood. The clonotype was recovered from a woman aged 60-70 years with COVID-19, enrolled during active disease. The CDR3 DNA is TGTGCCAGCAGTGAGGACAGTTATTCACCCCTCCACTTT. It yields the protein CASSEDSYSPLHF.